Following are 22 T cell receptor beta chains from one sample sequenced in a study of T cell repertoires in cytomegalovirus infection. MiXCR, run by TCRdb on the reads, gives a single entry per CDR3 protein. Among about 830,000 distinct CDR3 sequences listed, around a third were seen once. Their target antigens are unknown. The sample here was cultured CD8+ T cells from PBMCs, taken from culture after CMV antigen stimulation. All receptors derive from a human donor in good health (CMV status not recorded). Some clones in this sample may be carry-over from other donors' samples.

In its sample, this clonotype was seen a few times. The gene calls are TRBV27 and TRBJ2-2; possibly TRBD1 or TRBD2 for D (6 bases each). The CDR3 loop spans 14 amino acids. With 9 bases removed from V and 2 bases from J, the gap between germline ends came to 13 bases. CDR1 and CDR2 (germline): MNHEY, SMNVEV (reference sequence). The CDR3 nucleotides read TGTGCCAGGAAAGGGGGGTCTAACACCGGGGAGCTGTTTTTT. It specifies CARKGGSNTGELFF.

The table lists this clonotype with many counts. The chain recombines TRBV7-8 with TRBJ2-5; 8 bases are shared with TRBD1. The CDR3 is 17 residues long. Germline V gene lookup returns CDR1 SGHVS and CDR2 FQNEAQ. V shed 1 base and J 2 bases; nucleotides not matched to a gene: 9. CDR3 sequence: CASSLDRRTGGQETQYF. CDR3 coding DNA: TGTGCCAGCAGCTTAGACAGGCGCACAGGGGGTCAAGAGACCCAGTACTTC.

The chain has TRBV5-6 and TRBJ1-4; 7 bases fit TRBD1. The junction had 6 bases not matched to a gene; V was cut back by 5 bases and J by 8 bases. Germline V gene lookup returns CDR1 SGHDT and CDR2 YYEEEE. CDR3 size: 13 residues. The CDR3 DNA sequence: TGTGCCAGCAGTGTAGGGGGCCGCGAAAAACTGTTTTTT. This sequence encodes CASSVGGREKLFF.

This clonotype was seen more than once but under ten times. This chain links TRBV7-9 with TRBJ2-5; 7 bases agree with TRBD2. Germline CDR1 is SEHNR and CDR2 is FQNEAQ (reference sequence). Unmatched junction bases numbered 4, after V lost 1 base and J lost 2 bases. The CDR3 covers 15 residues. The CDR3, as DNA: TGTGCCAGCAGCTTAGTGCTAGCGGTACAAGAGACCCAGTACTTC. It is translated as CASSLVLAVQETQYF.

The J gene is TRBJ1-2, the V gene TRBV27, with D possibly matching TRBD1 (5 bases). This CDR3 has 15 amino acids. Germline CDR1 reads MNHEY; CDR2 reads SMNVEV (reference sequence). Trimming shortened V by 5 bases and J by 0 bases, and 13 bases separated the two germline ends. DNA for the CDR3: TGTGCCAGCAGTATCCGGGACGGCACTAACTATGGCTACACCTTC. It is translated as CASSIRDGTNYGYTF.

This clonotype was counted a few times. The rearrangement joins TRBV12-3 or TRBV12-4 to TRBJ2-2; 10 bases map to TRBD1. With V trimmed by 7 bases and J by 6 bases, 8 bases remained unmatched. This CDR3 is 15 amino acids long. The CDR3 reads CASTGTGDGPGELFF. The CDR3, as DNA: TGTGCCAGCACCGGGACAGGGGACGGTCCCGGGGAGCTGTTTTTT.

The chain combines TRBV20-1 with TRBJ1-1; TRBD1 agrees at 9 bases. CDR3 length: 16 amino acids. V trimming: 5 bases; J trimming: 5 bases; junction bases outside the gene matches: 15. Germline CDR1 DFQATT, CDR2 SNEGSKA (reference sequence). The CDR3 protein is CSAPSPPRTGDTEAFF. For the CDR3, the DNA is TGCAGTGCTCCTTCACCACCGAGGACAGGGGATACTGAAGCTTTCTTT.

The gene calls are TRBV6-2 or TRBV6-3 and TRBJ1-5; 11 nucleotides align to TRBD1. Germline V gene data show CDR1 as MNHEY and CDR2 as SVGEGT. With 5 bases clipped from V and 2 bases from J, the junction kept 14 bases outside the gene matches. This CDR3 spans 19 amino acids. CDR3 DNA: TGTGCCAGCAGTCTTACTCCGGGACAGGGGGTATTTGGCAATCAGCCCCAGCATTTT. It encodes CASSLTPGQGVFGNQPQHF.

This chain uses TRBV5-1 with TRBJ1-2, with no clear D. Per germline, CDR1 SGHRS and CDR2 YFSETQ. The ends were cut back, 0 bases at V and 4 bases at J, with 10 bases in the middle. This CDR3 region has 14 residues. The CDR3 DNA follows: TGCGCCAGCAGCTTGGAAGCAGGACCCTATGGCTACACCTTC. Translation gives CASSLEAGPYGYTF.

The chain links TRBV9 to TRBJ2-2, with 11 bases that match TRBD2. Trimming at V came to 0 bases and at J to 2 bases, leaving 6 bases not matched to a gene. This CDR3 spans 18 amino acids. The germline CDR1 and CDR2 sequences are SGDLS and YYNGEE. The CDR3 reads CASSVATSGRPNTGELFF. The CDR3, as DNA: TGTGCCAGCAGCGTAGCAACTAGCGGGAGACCTAACACCGGGGAGCTGTTTTTT.

This chain uses TRBV27 with TRBJ2-4; D not certain. Trimming removed 6 bases at V and 0 bases at J, with 9 bases between. Germline V gene data show CDR1 as MNHEY and CDR2 as SMNVEV (reference sequence). This CDR3 comprises 14 residues. The CDR3 loop is CASRGLLAKNIQYF. In DNA, the CDR3 is TGTGCCAGCAGGGGCCTCCTAGCCAAAAACATTCAGTACTTC.

This clonotype appeared once. This sequence joins TRBV9 and TRBJ1-2, with 12 bases matching TRBD1. From germline, CDR1 is SGDLS and CDR2 YYNGEE. This CDR3 spans 17 amino acids. V trimming: 3 bases; J trimming: 5 bases; junction bases outside the gene matches: 11. The CDR3 bases are TGTGCCAGCAGCGCCGGGACAGGGGGCGAGGGAGGGTATGGCTACACCTTC. This gives the protein CASSAGTGGEGGYGYTF.

In this sample, this clonotype turned up a few times. The gene calls are TRBV7-3 and TRBJ2-1, with D perhaps TRBD2 (5 bases). Germline values: CDR1 SGHTA, CDR2 FQGTGA. CDR3 length: 17 residues. V shed 4 bases and J shed 6 bases, with 22 bases lying between them. This chain's CDR3 is CASSSGVLIPIGNEQFF. The CDR3 nucleotides are TGTGCCAGCAGCTCCGGGGTTTTGATACCAATTGGCAATGAGCAGTTCTTC. Full variable domain (remainder filled in from reference TRBV7-3 and TRBJ2-1): GAGVSQTPSNKVTEKGKYVELRCDPISGHTALYWYRQSLGQGPEFLIYFQGTGAADDSGLPNDRFFAVRPEGSVSTLKIQRTERGDSAVYLCASSSGVLIPIGNEQFFGPGTRLTVL.

Comment on this clonotype: The junction departs from the called germline gene at one end, perhaps through a read error. The V and J genes are TRBV27 and TRBJ2-1; 11 bases agree with TRBD2. This CDR3 has 17 amino acids. Germline V gives CDR1 MNHEY, CDR2 SMNVEV (reference sequence). The DNA for the CDR3 is TGTGCCAACAGTTTAGTCGGACTAGCGGGCCGTTACAATGAGCAGTTCTTC. Residues: CANSLVGLAGRYNEQFF.

This clonotype was picked up a small number of times. V usage is TRBV15 and J usage is TRBJ2-1; D tentatively reads TRBD1 or TRBD2 (5 bases each). CDR3 length: 14 residues. Germline CDR1 is LNHNV and CDR2 is YYDKDF (reference sequence). V lost 0 bases to trimming and J lost 5 bases, with 8 bases between them. CDR3 region: CATSRDRGHNEQFF. The CDR3 coding sequence is TGTGCCACCAGCAGAGATAGGGGACACAATGAGCAGTTCTTC. The full variable domain, with the rest looked up from reference TRBV15 and TRBJ2-1, is DAMVIQNPRYQVTQFGKPVTLSCSQTLNHNVMYWYQQKSSQAPKLLFHYYDKDFNNEADTPDNFQSRRPNTSFCFLDIRSPGLGDTAMYLCATSRDRGHNEQFFGPGTRLTVL.

There are a few counts of this clonotype. The chain carries TRBV6-1 and TRBJ1-1, with 8 bases fitting TRBD1. The CDR3 length is 15 residues. The V segment lost 3 bases and the J segment 0 bases; nucleotides outside the gene matches: 3. The germline gives CDR1 MNHNS, CDR2 SASEGT. CDR3 region: CASSDNRGMNTEAFF. CDR3 coding DNA: TGTGCCAGCAGTGATAACAGGGGGATGAACACTGAAGCTTTCTTT.

With respect to this clonotype: Possible read error: a much larger clone is one base away. This rearrangement joins TRBV7-2 to TRBJ2-7, with 7 positions matching TRBD1. Germline values: CDR1 SGHTA, CDR2 FQGNSA. Trimming took 1 base from V and 6 from J; bases not matched to a gene: 6. The CDR3 covers 14 residues. For the CDR3, the DNA is TGTGCCAGCAGCTTAGGTGAAGGGGGCTTCGAGCAGTACGTC. Its translation: CASSLGEGGFEQYV.

This rearrangement joins TRBV12-3 or TRBV12-4 to TRBJ1-5, with no clear D. The CDR3 is made up of 14 amino acids. Trimming removed 9 bases at V and 5 bases at J, with 17 bases between. For the CDR3, the DNA is TGTGCCAGTCTTTTTTCAGGATCTCATCAGCCCCAGCATTTT. It translates to CASLFSGSHQPQHF.

This clonotype was seen a handful of times. The CDR3, as DNA: TGTGCCAGCGAAAGCGGGGTTGGGCAGTATTTT. It codes for CASESGVGQYF. The rearrangement joins TRBV6-1 to TRBJ2-3; 7 bases agree with TRBD2. J was trimmed by 11 bases and V by 8 bases; bases with no gene match: 7. This CDR3 has 11 amino acids. CDR1 is MNHNS and CDR2 is SASEGT in the germline V gene.

This clonotype has a count of ten or more. The V and J genes are TRBV7-9 and TRBJ1-2; 7 bases line up with TRBD1. The CDR3 is 14 residues long. Germline assignment: CDR1 SEHNR and CDR2 FQNEAQ (reference sequence). After removal of 5 bases from V and 3 bases from J, the junction contained 6 bases not matched to a gene. CDR3 sequence (DNA): TGTGCCAGCAGCAACCGTACAGGGGACTATGGCTACACCTTC. As protein: CASSNRTGDYGYTF.

This clonotype came up a few times. This chain joins TRBV7-9 and TRBJ2-7; D is unresolved. The CDR3 has 12 amino acids. V lost 5 bases, J lost 4 bases, and 9 bases lay in between. Germline CDR1 reads SEHNR; CDR2 reads FQNEAQ (reference sequence). CDR3 residues: CASSTQAYEQYF. CDR3 DNA sequence: TGTGCCAGCAGCACCCAGGCTTACGAGCAGTACTTC.

This chain uses TRBV6-5 with TRBJ2-6; D perhaps matches TRBD1 (6 bases). The CDR3 contains 19 residues. The germline V gene encodes CDR1 MNHEY and CDR2 SVGAGI. Trimming removed 0 bases from V and 1 base from J, with 16 bases in between. CDR3 DNA sequence: TGTGCCAGCAGTTACTCCGCAGGGGCCCGATTTTCTGGGGCCAACGTCCTGACTTTC. Translated: CASSYSAGARFSGANVLTF.